One and the same sample provided the 10 T cell receptor beta chains below, sequenced in a study of cytomegalovirus exposure and HLA in healthy donors. The PCR made use of 60 Vbeta and 13 Jbeta primers. This table comes from immunoSEQ multiplex PCR, and its TCRdb copy is limited to in-frame clones, with some not included. Across 60,000 to 85,000 clones, the top ten clones capture roughly an eighth of the sample. Sequenced material: PBMCs. These receptors originate from a man in his fifties in good health and CMV-seropositive.

This sequence joins TRBV11-2 and TRBJ1-6, with D unclear. The CDR3 is 16 amino acids. Germline-derived CDR1 and CDR2 are SGHAT and FQNNGV. Trimming removed 5 bases from V and 1 base from J, with 12 bases in between. The CDR3 DNA reads as TGTGCCAGCAGCCTCTTGTCGGGGTCCTATAATTCACCCCTCCACTTT. It codes for CASSLLSGSYNSPLHF.

This sequence joins TRBV7-2 and TRBJ2-7; 9 nucleotides line up with TRBD2. The CDR3 runs to 15 residues. Germline assignment: CDR1 SGHTA and CDR2 FQGNSA. The V segment lost 1 base and the J segment 2 bases; nucleotides outside the gene matches: 3. The chain's CDR3 is CASSLESSGAYEQYV. CDR3 nucleotide sequence: TGTGCCAGCAGCTTAGAGTCTAGCGGGGCCTACGAGCAGTACGTC.

This chain uses TRBV9 with TRBJ2-1; D gene uncertain. The CDR3 is made up of 14 amino acids. Deletions cut 0 bases from V and 6 bases from J, with 10 bases between. CDR1 is SGDLS and CDR2 is YYNGEE in the germline V gene. CDR3 sequence: CASSVDADLNEQFF. The CDR3 region has the DNA TGTGCCAGCAGCGTAGATGCAGATCTCAATGAGCAGTTCTTC. The variable domain in full, completed from reference TRBV9 and TRBJ2-1, reads DSGVTQTPKHLITATGQRVTLRCSPRSGDLSVYWYQQSLDQGLQFLIQYYNGEERAKGNILERFSAQQFPDLHSELNLSSLELGDSALYFCASSVDADLNEQFFGPGTRLTVL.

The rearrangement joins TRBV11-3 to TRBJ2-2; 7 nucleotides match TRBD2. Trimming removed 4 bases from V and 4 bases from J; junction bases left unmatched: 6. The CDR3 extends over 15 amino acids. In germline, CDR1 is SGHNT, CDR2 YENEEA. CDR3 DNA: TGTGCCAGCAGCTCCCTGACTAGCTCCACCGGGGAGCTGTTTTTT. Its translation: CASSSLTSSTGELFF. The entire variable domain, with the rest obtained from reference TRBV11-3 and TRBJ2-2, is as follows: EAGVVQSPRYKIIEKKQPVAFWCNPISGHNTLYWYLQNLGQGPELLIRYENEEAVDDSQLPKDRFSAERLKGVDSTLKIQPAELGDSAVYLCASSSLTSSTGELFFGEGSRLTVL.

CDR3 sequence reads: CASSLSWVGGIQYF. The CDR3, as DNA: TGCGCCAGCAGCTTGAGCTGGGTTGGAGGCATTCAGTACTTC. V and J are TRBV5-1 and TRBJ2-4; a weak D match, TRBD2 (5 bases). The CDR3 extends over 14 amino acids. Trimming left V 1 base short and J 9 bases short, with 14 bases between. The germline gives CDR1 SGHRS, CDR2 YFSETQ.

This chain joins TRBV27 and TRBJ1-5, with TRBD1 as a possible D gene (6 bases). Trimming left V 3 bases short and J 0 bases short, with 15 bases between. Per germline, CDR1 MNHEY and CDR2 SMNVEV (reference sequence). The CDR3 extends over 17 amino acids. CDR3 residues: CASSFNRDSGSNQPQHF. DNA of the CDR3: TGTGCCAGCAGTTTCAACAGGGATTCAGGTAGCAATCAGCCCCAGCATTTT.

The V call is TRBV5-8, the J call TRBJ2-2; TRBD2 might be the D (5 bases). Trimming took 7 bases from V and 3 from J, leaving 13 bases between them. Per the germline V gene, CDR1 is SGHTS and CDR2 is YDEGEE. There are 14 residues in the CDR3. Here the CDR3 DNA reads TGTGCCAGCTTAGCGATAGCTTACACCGGGGAGCTGTTTTTT. Translation gives CASLAIAYTGELFF.

The chain couples TRBV7-9 to TRBJ1-6; D unclear. The CDR3 has 14 amino acids. V lost 5 bases and J 5 bases, leaving 10 bases between the germline ends. Germline V lookup: CDR1 SEHNR, CDR2 FQNEAQ (reference sequence). The CDR3: CASSLRGNNSPLHF. The CDR3 DNA sequence: TGTGCCAGCAGCCTTCGGGGAAATAATTCACCCCTCCACTTT. Looking up the rest from reference TRBV7-9 and TRBJ1-6 gives the full variable domain: DTGVSQNPRHKITKRGQNVTFRCDPISEHNRLYWYRQTLGQGPEFLTYFQNEAQLEKSRLLSDRFSAERPKGSFSTLEIQRTEQGDSAMYLCASSLRGNNSPLHFGNGTRLTVT.

V gene TRBV29-1 combines with J gene TRBJ2-3; 9 nucleotides line up with TRBD2. The CDR3 is made up of 14 amino acids. Trimming cost V 6 bases and J 4 bases; bases outside gene matches: 8. Looked up from germline, CDR1 is SQVTM and CDR2 is ANQGSEA. The CDR3 protein is CSVWSGRRADTQYF. DNA for the CDR3: TGCAGCGTGTGGAGCGGGAGGCGGGCAGATACGCAGTATTTT.

In DNA, the CDR3 is TGCGCCAGCAGCCAAGGACTAGCGGACCAAGAGACCCAGTACTTC. Protein sequence: CASSQGLADQETQYF. The chain joins TRBV4-1 to TRBJ2-5; 9 positions agree with TRBD2. In germline, CDR1 is MGHRA, CDR2 YSYEKL. The CDR3 spans 15 residues. The trim removed 1 base at V and 0 bases at J, leaving 0 bases unmatched.